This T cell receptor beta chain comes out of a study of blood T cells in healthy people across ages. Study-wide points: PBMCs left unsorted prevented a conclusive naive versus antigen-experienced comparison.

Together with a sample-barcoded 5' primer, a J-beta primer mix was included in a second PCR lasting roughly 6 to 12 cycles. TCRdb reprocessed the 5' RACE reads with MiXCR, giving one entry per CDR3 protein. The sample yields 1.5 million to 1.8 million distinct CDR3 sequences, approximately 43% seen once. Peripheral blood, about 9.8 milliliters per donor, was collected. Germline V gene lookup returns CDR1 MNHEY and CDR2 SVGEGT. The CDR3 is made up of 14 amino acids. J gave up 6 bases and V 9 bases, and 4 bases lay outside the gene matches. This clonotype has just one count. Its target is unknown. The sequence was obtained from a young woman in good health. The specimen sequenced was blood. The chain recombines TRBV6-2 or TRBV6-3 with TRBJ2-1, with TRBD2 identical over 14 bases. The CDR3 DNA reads TGTGCCAGAAGGACTAGCGGGGGGTGCAATGAGCAGTTCTTC. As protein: CARRTSGGCNEQFF.